Below are 12 T cell receptor beta chains sequenced from a single sample in a study of blood T cell repertoires in COVID-19 (dated by TCRdb to 2018 to 2021). Libraries were made using the immunoSEQ multiplex PCR assay. TCRdb holds this immuneACCESS table with in-frame rearrangements only. Some clones are missing; in checked studies, unresolved V genes explain under half, and the rest has no known cause. The sample table lists roughly 32,000 clones, 75% to 90% of them with a count of one. The ten largest clones add up to about two fifths of the sample. Sequencing input: peripheral blood. The receptors come from a man in his sixties with active or convalescent COVID-19.

This chain uses TRBV20-1 with TRBJ2-7; tentative D call: TRBD1 (6 bases). CDR1 DFQATT and CDR2 SNEGSKA come from the germline V gene (reference sequence). CDR3 size: 11 residues. The ends were cut back, 6 bases at V and 3 bases at J, with 9 bases in the middle. Here the CDR3 reads CSASDSYEQYV. CDR3 in DNA: TGCAGTGCATCGGACAGCTACGAGCAGTACGTC.

This chain uses TRBV25-1 with TRBJ1-1; D gene uncertain. The CDR3 totals 12 residues. The germline gives CDR1 MGHDK, CDR2 SYGVNS. The V end was cut by 6 bases, the J end by 4 bases, with 9 bases between. The CDR3 region is CASSLVGTEAFF. The CDR3 region has the DNA TGTGCCAGCAGCCTAGTCGGCACTGAAGCTTTCTTT.

The chain joins TRBV11-3 to TRBJ1-1; tentatively, D is TRBD1 (6 bases). The CDR3 is 14 residues long. Between the trimmed V and J ends, which lost 5 bases and 5 bases, there was a span of 15 bases. Germline V gene sequence: CDR1 SGHNT, CDR2 YENEEA. For the CDR3, the DNA is TGTGCCAGCAGCCTGGGGGCGATGGAAACTGAAGCTTTCTTT. The encoded protein is CASSLGAMETEAFF.

The rearrangement uses TRBV2 and TRBJ1-6; 8 nucleotides match TRBD1. Germline V gene data show CDR1 as SNHLY and CDR2 as FYNNEI. Trimming removed 7 bases from V and 8 bases from J; junction bases left unmatched: 10. The CDR3 loop spans 15 amino acids. CDR3 sequence (DNA): TGTGCCAGCACTACTGGGACAGGACTATATTCACCCCTCCACTTT. The encoded protein is CASTTGTGLYSPLHF.

The rearrangement uses TRBV7-2 and TRBJ1-2; no clear D gene. From germline, CDR1 is SGHTA and CDR2 FQGNSA. The V end lost 5 bases, the J end lost 2 bases, and 9 bases lay between the germline ends. The CDR3 loop spans 13 amino acids. CDR3 coding DNA: TGTGCCAGCAGCCGCACAGAAAACTATGGCTACACCTTC. It translates to CASSRTENYGYTF.

The chain recombines TRBV11-2 with TRBJ2-5; D ambiguous. Trimming cost V 1 base and J 3 bases, with 12 bases left between them. This CDR3 has 15 amino acids. CDR1 is SGHAT and CDR2 is FQNNGV in the germline V gene. The CDR3 coding sequence is TGTGCCAGCAGCTTAGGTGGTTGGAGCGAAGAGACCCAGTACTTC. The encoded protein is CASSLGGWSEETQYF. Variable domain in full (rest from reference TRBV11-2 and TRBJ2-5): EAGVAQSPRYKIIEKRQSVAFWCNPISGHATLYWYQQILGQGPKLLIQFQNNGVVDDSQLPKDRFSAERLKGVDSTLKIQPAKLEDSAVYLCASSLGGWSEETQYFGPGTRLLVL.

The count of this clone is one. The rearrangement uses TRBV18 and TRBJ2-1, with D tentatively TRBD2 (6 bases). Germline V gene data show CDR1 as KGHSH and CDR2 as LQKENI. This CDR3 has 12 residues. V lost 6 bases to trimming and J lost 15 bases, with 18 bases between them. The chain's CDR3 is CASSTGGTGPFF. The CDR3 DNA reads TGTGCCAGCTCTACTGGAGGGACGGGGCCGTTCTTC.

V is TRBV7-6 and J is TRBJ2-7; TRBD2 aligns across 11 bases. In germline, CDR1 is SGHVS, CDR2 FNYEAQ. This CDR3 is built from 18 residues. V gave up 1 base and J gave up 4 bases; unmatched junction bases: 12. The CDR3 loop is CASSLGEISGRATYEQYV. The DNA for the CDR3 is TGTGCCAGCAGCTTAGGAGAGATTAGCGGGAGGGCAACATACGAGCAGTACGTC.

The rearrangement uses TRBV7-2 and TRBJ2-2; 8 bases line up with TRBD1. This CDR3 comprises 17 residues. The V segment lost 4 bases and the J segment 5 bases; nucleotides outside the gene matches: 12. Germline-derived CDR1 and CDR2 are SGHTA and FQGNSA. In nucleotides, the CDR3 is TGTGCCAGCAGCTCAACCGGGACAGGAGGGAGAACCGGGGAGCTGTTTTTT. This codes for CASSSTGTGGRTGELFF.

There are a few counts of this clone. The rearrangement uses TRBV9 and TRBJ1-1; no definite D call. The CDR3 consists of 16 residues. V was shortened by 1 base and J by 4 bases, with 17 bases between the two germline ends. Germline values: CDR1 SGDLS, CDR2 YYNGEE. The CDR3 here is CASSVLRDGFGTEAFF. For the CDR3, the DNA is TGTGCCAGCAGCGTATTGCGGGATGGGTTTGGCACTGAAGCTTTCTTT.

This chain uses TRBV18 with TRBJ1-4; 10 bases are shared with TRBD1. The CDR3 runs to 15 residues. Germline trimming cut 6 bases from V and 6 bases from J; bases unmatched to any gene: 7. Germline CDR1 KGHSH, CDR2 LQKENI. CDR3 DNA sequence: TGTGCCAGCTCCCGACAGGGGGCGGAGGATGAAAAACTGTTTTTT. As protein: CASSRQGAEDEKLFF.

The gene calls are TRBV30 and TRBJ1-1; TRBD1 matches 8 bases. The CDR3 length is 14 residues. Germline lookup yields CDR1 GTSNPN and CDR2 SVGIG (reference sequence). V was clipped by 0 bases and J by 8 bases; unmatched bases: 8. The chain's CDR3 is CAWSVLGQGAEAFF. The DNA of the CDR3 is TGTGCCTGGAGTGTACTTGGACAGGGTGCGGAAGCTTTCTTT.